Listed here are 7 T cell receptor beta chains from one sample, sequenced in a study of T-cell reconstitution after alpha-beta-depleted transplantation in children. The TCRbeta library was prepared with unique molecular identifiers. TCRdb called the PCR reads again in MiXCR, with one record for every CDR3 protein. The sample carries about 600,000 distinct CDR3 sequences, about an eighth recorded once. The material was PBMCs, mostly from graft donor cells, obtained 360 days after TCRalphabeta/CD19-depleted stem cell transplant. The source is a male patient younger than 18 who had a stem cell transplant for acute myeloid leukemia, so the T cells may come from the graft donor.

This clonotype was seen a few times. The chain combines TRBV12-3 or TRBV12-4 with TRBJ2-2; TRBD1 aligns across 10 bases. Trimming took 6 bases from V and 4 from J; bases not matched to a gene: 5. This CDR3 is 15 amino acids long. The CDR3 region has the DNA TGTGCCAGCAGGGGGACAGGGGCGGTCACCGGGGAGCTGTTTTTT. This gives the protein CASRGTGAVTGELFF.

The genes are TRBV20-1 and TRBJ2-5; 15 nucleotides agree with TRBD2. J gave up 5 bases and V 1 base, and 5 bases lay outside the gene matches. Per germline, CDR1 DFQATT and CDR2 SNEGSKA (reference sequence). The CDR3 extends over 16 amino acids. The DNA for the CDR3 is TGCAGTGCTAGAGTTTTCGGACTAGCGGGGGGGGAGACCCAGTACTTC. Encoded protein: CSARVFGLAGGETQYF.

This clonotype was detected a few times. The chain uses TRBV7-6 and TRBJ2-3; D not resolved. This CDR3 spans 13 amino acids. V lost 5 bases, J lost 0 bases, and 6 bases lay in between. Germline CDR1 and CDR2: SGHVS and FNYEAQ. CDR3: CASSEQSTDTQYF. The CDR3 DNA is TGTGCCAGCAGCGAACAGAGCACAGATACGCAGTATTTT. Full variable domain (remainder filled in from reference TRBV7-6 and TRBJ2-3): GAGVSQSPRYKVTKRGQDVALRCDPISGHVSLYWYRQALGQGPEFLTYFNYEAQQDKSGLPNDRFSAERPEGSISTLTIQRTEQRDSAMYRCASSEQSTDTQYFGPGTRLTVL.

This clonotype was seen ten or more times. The V call is TRBV5-1, the J call TRBJ2-5; D is uncertain. Between the trimmed V and J ends, which lost 1 base and 2 bases, there was a span of 6 bases. CDR1 is SGHRS and CDR2 is YFSETQ in the germline V gene. CDR3 length: 13 amino acids. The CDR3 loop is CASSLLIQETQYF. The CDR3 nucleotides are TGCGCCAGCAGCTTGCTGATACAAGAGACCCAGTACTTC.

The chain couples TRBV28 to TRBJ2-3; tentatively, D is TRBD2 (5 bases). Germline-derived CDR1 and CDR2 are MDHEN and SYDVKM. This CDR3 spans 16 amino acids. The V end lost 6 bases, the J end lost 3 bases, and 19 bases lay between the germline ends. The CDR3 region is CASSSPRPSGTDTQYF. CDR3 in DNA: TGTGCCAGCAGCTCCCCCCGGCCCTCGGGGACAGATACGCAGTATTTT.

This chain connects TRBV28 to TRBJ2-2; no firm D call. This CDR3 region has 14 residues. The V and J ends lost 1 base and 3 bases respectively, with 6 bases between them. Germline V CDR1 and CDR2: MDHEN, SYDVKM. CDR3: CASSLFPYTGELFF. In DNA form, the CDR3 reads TGTGCCAGCAGTTTATTTCCCTACACCGGGGAGCTGTTTTTT. Looking up the rest from reference TRBV28 and TRBJ2-2 gives the full variable domain: DVKVTQSSRYLVKRTGEKVFLECVQDMDHENMFWYRQDPGLGLRLIYFSYDVKMKEKGDIPEGYSVSREKKERFSLILESASTNQTSMYLCASSLFPYTGELFFGEGSRLTVL.

Ten or more counts support this clonotype. The genes are TRBV4-2 and TRBJ2-7, with 9 bases that match TRBD1. The CDR3 loop spans 15 amino acids. Trimming cost V 4 bases and J 2 bases; bases outside gene matches: 6. Looked up from germline, CDR1 is LGHNA and CDR2 is YNFKEQ. The DNA for the CDR3 is TGTGCCAGCAGCCTATCGGGACAGGGAACCTACGAGCAGTACTTC. Protein sequence: CASSLSGQGTYEQYF.